The rows below give T cell receptor beta chains drawn from one sample of a study of shared clonotypes between healthy human individuals. Only in-frame clones appear in the TCRdb table, and some are missing; sequencing was by immunoSEQ multiplex PCR. The table has roughly 2.4 million clones, around 95% seen once; the top ten hold approximately 0.13%. The sequenced sample consisted of naive CD4+ T cells sorted from blood. All receptors come from a man aged 18 to 29 in good health. CDR3s include the opening cysteine and the closing phenylalanine or tryptophan. Fields, in order: V gene, clone size, D gene, J gene, CDR3 protein, CDR3 DNA. The D gene is left open where the match is weak. Size is stated for part of the rows, as once, few or many counts, or as a class when the clone is expanded.

v_gene: TRBV5-1
abundance: -
d_gene: TRBD1
j_gene: TRBJ2-7
CDR3aa: CASSLGPGGYSYEQYF
CDR3nt: TGCGCCAGCAGCTTGGGTCCAGGGGGCTACTCCTACGAGCAGTACTTC

v_gene: TRBV10-1
abundance: once
d_gene: -
j_gene: TRBJ1-1
CDR3aa: CASSESSWGDLLFF
CDR3nt: TGCGCCAGCAGTGAGTCTTCGTGGGGGGATTTGCTTTTCTTT

v_gene: TRBV30
abundance: -
d_gene: -
j_gene: TRBJ1-4
CDR3aa: CAWSRGQRLFF
CDR3nt: TGTGCCTGGAGTCGAGGACAAAGACTGTTTTTT

v_gene: TRBV27
abundance: -
d_gene: -
j_gene: TRBJ1-1
CDR3aa: CASSFSRWNTEAFF
CDR3nt: TGTGCCAGCAGTTTTTCGAGATGGAACACTGAAGCTTTCTTT

v_gene: TRBV9
abundance: once
d_gene: -
j_gene: TRBJ2-5
CDR3aa: CASSSGLARGETQYF
CDR3nt: TGTGCCAGCAGCTCGGGGCTAGCGAGGGGAGAGACCCAGTACTTC

v_gene: TRBV5-4
abundance: few
d_gene: TRBD2
j_gene: TRBJ2-3
CDR3aa: CASSPRTSGRDTQYF
CDR3nt: TGTGCCAGCAGCCCCAGGACTAGCGGGAGAGATACGCAGTATTTT

v_gene: TRBV11-2
abundance: -
d_gene: -
j_gene: TRBJ2-1
CDR3aa: CASSLAISYNEQFF
CDR3nt: TGTGCCAGCAGCTTAGCGATCTCCTACAATGAGCAGTTCTTC

v_gene: TRBV5-1
abundance: -
d_gene: TRBD2
j_gene: TRBJ2-7
CDR3aa: CASSPGLAGDYEQYF
CDR3nt: TGCGCCAGCAGCCCCGGACTAGCGGGGGACTACGAGCAGTACTTC

v_gene: TRBV7-9
abundance: -
d_gene: TRBD1
j_gene: TRBJ2-1
CDR3aa: CASRLTGGANEQFF
CDR3nt: TGTGCCAGCAGATTAACAGGGGGCGCGAATGAGCAGTTCTTC

v_gene: TRBV5-4
abundance: -
d_gene: -
j_gene: TRBJ2-3
CDR3aa: CASSSPTTDTQYF
CDR3nt: TGTGCCAGCAGCTCGCCGACCACAGATACGCAGTATTTT

v_gene: TRBV2
abundance: -
d_gene: TRBD1
j_gene: TRBJ1-1
CDR3aa: CASSDSQGAWTEAFF
CDR3nt: TGTGCCAGCAGTGATAGTCAGGGGGCTTGGACTGAAGCTTTCTTT

v_gene: TRBV12-5
abundance: -
d_gene: -
j_gene: TRBJ2-2
CDR3aa: CASGLVNGDTGELFF
CDR3nt: TGTGCTAGTGGTTTGGTAAACGGGGATACCGGGGAGCTGTTTTTT

v_gene: TRBV2
abundance: -
d_gene: -
j_gene: TRBJ2-3
CDR3aa: CASSVGPDTQYF
CDR3nt: TGTGCCAGCAGTGTTGGGCCAGATACGCAGTATTTT

v_gene: TRBV6-5
abundance: -
d_gene: -
j_gene: TRBJ2-1
CDR3aa: CASSRGGELNEQFF
CDR3nt: TGTGCCAGCAGTCGCGGAGGGGAGTTGAATGAGCAGTTCTTC

v_gene: TRBV9
abundance: -
d_gene: -
j_gene: TRBJ2-2
CDR3aa: CASSPKQAVNTGELFF
CDR3nt: TGTGCCAGCAGCCCCAAACAGGCAGTGAACACCGGGGAGCTGTTTTTT

v_gene: TRBV25-1
abundance: once
d_gene: -
j_gene: TRBJ2-1
CDR3aa: CASSLPGGKNEQFF
CDR3nt: TGTGCCAGCAGCCTCCCTGGGGGTAAGAATGAGCAGTTCTTC

v_gene: TRBV11-3
abundance: few
d_gene: -
j_gene: TRBJ2-7
CDR3aa: CASSLGVRGLRREQYF
CDR3nt: TGTGCCAGCAGCTTAGGGGTACGGGGCTTACGACGGGAGCAGTACTTC

v_gene: TRBV9
abundance: -
d_gene: -
j_gene: TRBJ1-4
CDR3aa: CASATGPATNEKLFF
CDR3nt: TGTGCCAGCGCCACAGGGCCGGCAACTAATGAAAAACTGTTTTTT

v_gene: TRBV4-1
abundance: -
d_gene: -
j_gene: TRBJ1-2
CDR3aa: CASSQDNYRLYGYTF
CDR3nt: TGCGCCAGCAGCCAAGATAATTATCGACTTTACGGCTACACCTTC

v_gene: TRBV30
abundance: few
d_gene: TRBD1
j_gene: TRBJ1-5
CDR3aa: CAWTLQGNQPQHF
CDR3nt: TGTGCCTGGACCCTACAGGGGAATCAGCCCCAGCATTTT

v_gene: TRBV19
abundance: -
d_gene: TRBD1
j_gene: TRBJ2-5
CDR3aa: CASTAGTGGSETQYF
CDR3nt: TGTGCCAGTACCGCCGGGACAGGGGGCAGCGAGACCCAGTACTTC

v_gene: TRBV15
abundance: once
d_gene: TRBD2
j_gene: TRBJ2-1
CDR3aa: CATSRGTSGVFF
CDR3nt: TGTGCCACCAGCAGAGGGACTAGCGGGGTGTTCTTC

v_gene: TRBV5-4
abundance: -
d_gene: -
j_gene: TRBJ1-3
CDR3aa: CASSIPGGNTIYF
CDR3nt: TGTGCCAGCAGCATTCCGGGCGGAAACACCATATATTTT

v_gene: TRBV7-4
abundance: -
d_gene: -
j_gene: TRBJ1-6
CDR3aa: CASSMLIPLWPPLHF
CDR3nt: TGTGCCAGCAGCATGCTTATTCCTCTATGGCCACCCCTCCACTTT

v_gene: TRBV5-1
abundance: -
d_gene: TRBD2
j_gene: TRBJ2-2
CDR3aa: CATQLGVAGGPGELFF
CDR3nt: TGCGCCACCCAACTTGGAGTAGCGGGGGGCCCCGGGGAGCTGTTTTTT